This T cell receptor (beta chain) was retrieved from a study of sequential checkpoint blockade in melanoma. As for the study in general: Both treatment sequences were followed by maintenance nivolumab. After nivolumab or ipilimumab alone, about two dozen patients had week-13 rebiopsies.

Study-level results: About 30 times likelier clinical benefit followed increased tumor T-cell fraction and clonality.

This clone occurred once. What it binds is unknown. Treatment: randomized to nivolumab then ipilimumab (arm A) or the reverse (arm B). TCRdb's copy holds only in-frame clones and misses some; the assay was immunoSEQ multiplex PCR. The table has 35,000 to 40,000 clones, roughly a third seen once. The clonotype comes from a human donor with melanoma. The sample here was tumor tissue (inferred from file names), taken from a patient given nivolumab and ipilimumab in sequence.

CDR3 coding DNA: TGTGCCAGTAGTACCCAGCCTAGCCATTACTCCTACAATGAGCAGTTCTTC. It specifies CASSTQPSHYSYNEQFF. The chain recombines TRBV19 with TRBJ2-1; D is perhaps TRBD2 (5 bases). Germline CDR1 reads LNHDA; CDR2 reads SQIVND (reference sequence). The CDR3 runs to 17 residues. Trimming cost V 4 bases and J 0 bases, with 16 bases left between them.